This TCR beta chain stems from a study of beta chain features in type 1 diabetes (dated by TCRdb to 2016 to 2018). As for the study more broadly: Mean age, gender distribution, total cell number and subset yield were not different between patients and healthy donors. The study compared TCRB repertoires of sorted circulating CD4+ T cell subsets between recently diagnosed type 1 diabetes patients and matched healthy donors. A total of roughly 100 million sorted cells were examined across all samples, and the number of cells per subset was strongly correlated with RNA yield. Naive and central memory subsets were obtained from all 28 donors, but regulatory and stem cell-like memory subsets were isolated from only 8 patients and roughly 8 healthy donors. The investigation overall reported the following: Shorter templates might be favored by PCR, yet because patient and control samples were amplified and corrected together, any such skew would affect both groups equally. Because the HLA sub-analyses included only small numbers of individuals, any influence of HLA type on TCRB rearrangement was left unresolved. Naive, central memory and regulatory TCRB repertoires appeared more similar among patients than among healthy donors. In all four CD4+ subsets, TCRB CDR3 length was moderately but significantly shorter in type 1 diabetes patients. Because cDNA was sequenced instead of genomic DNA, highly expressing activated cells could be over-represented, though the groups showed no difference in activation or CD3 levels. At VDJ recombination sites, type 1 diabetes patients had fewer insertions and more deleted nucleotides, which implies abnormalities in thymic rearrangement.

CDR3 length: 13 amino acids, cysteine to phenylalanine. Only the CDR3 DNA is retained, 39 bases long and in frame from the first base. The germline V gene encodes CDR1 SGHVS and CDR2 FQNEAQ. The junction carries 6 bases between V and J, which are trimmed by 0 bases and 4 bases respectively. The entire amount of isolated RNA was reverse transcribed using the High Capacity cDNA Reverse Transcription Kit, so the sequenced TCRB transcripts were expressed ones. Deep immunoSEQ sequencing was applied to naive, central memory and regulatory T cell samples, giving an average of about 3.57 million total reads per sample. After sorted cells were lysed in RLT buffer, RNA was extracted with DNase-treated RNeasy Micro or Mini kits, with the choice depending on cell number. To prevent cross-contamination, every cell subset was processed on its own, while patient and healthy donor samples were processed together. The immunoSEQ multiplex PCR was used to amplify TCRB sequences from cDNA, yielding 87-bp fragments that span the CDR3 region. The amplicons were sequenced using the Illumina HiSeq platform. Per the source publication's procedure: Synthetic template baselines were used to correct PCR bias computationally, reads within Hamming distance 2 were collapsed together, and singletons that could not be merged were discarded. By aligning reads against IMGT, V, D and J genes, CDR3 length, and insertions or deletions at six rearrangement sites were assigned. Within each subset, clonotype counts were normalized to sorted cell number, and only after that were true diversity and Gini coefficients computed with the tcR R package. Repertoire sharing was quantified using the overlap coefficient calculated on TCRB nucleotide sequences. Out-of-frame TCRB sequences from naive cells were analyzed to stand in for the pre-selection repertoire. This is the immuneACCESS table as TCRdb keeps it, with only in-frame sequences that have V and J called. A part of the clones is gone; compared with another copy, unresolved V genes explain less than half, and the rest is unexplained. V, J and clone size derive from that table, while D and trimming were established from the DNA sequence. Present in this sample are more than 350,000 clones, around 10% of which were seen just once. The ten largest account for around 0.05% of the sample.

A single peripheral blood draw of approximately 100 mL on average was collected from each donor into heparinised tubes. Naive, central memory, regulatory and stem cell-like memory CD4+ T cells were sorted on a BD FACSAria II using a panel including CD45RO, CCR7, CD25, CD127, CD95 and CD27. All sorted populations exceeded 95% purity. PBMCs were separated immediately by Lymphoprep density gradient centrifugation and were stained directly, without being cultured. So that batch effects would be minimized, each experiment stained and sorted samples in pairs, pairing one healthy donor with one patient. A remark on this clone: Its antigen specificity is not known. No base-level quality is on record; no much larger clone is a single base apart.

Sequenced: naive CD4+ T cells from blood. Read against the paper, the sample's cell subset or site label means: true naive CD4+ T cells. This TCR derives from a woman aged 18-35 years in good health. The sequence joins TRBV7-8 to TRBJ1-2, with the D gene not confidently named. The DNA sequence is as follows: TGTGCCAGCAGCTTAGCTTTTCGCTATGGCTACACCTTC. This yields the protein CASSLAFRYGYTF. The CDR3, completed at both ends by the reference TRBV7-8 and TRBJ1-2 genes, gives the full variable domain GAGVSQSPRYKVAKRGQDVALRCDPISGHVSLFWYQQALGQGPEFLTYFQNEAQLDKSGLPSDRFFAERPEGSVSTLKIQRTQQEDSAVYLCASSLAFRYGYTFGSGTRLTVV.